This T cell receptor (beta chain) was found in a study of blood T cell repertoires in COVID-19. For the study at large: Nucleic acid was either cDNA or gDNA, and it came from T cells, B-cell-depleted T cells, or PBMCs.

The length of the CDR3 is 16 residues. V shed 8 bases and J 5 bases; nucleotides not matched to a gene: 13. Germline CDR1 reads SNHLY; CDR2 reads FYNNEI. This table comes from immunoSEQ multiplex PCR, and its TCRdb copy is limited to in-frame clones, with some not included. In the table there are roughly 130,000 clones, about four fifths of which are singletons. The clonotype comes from a man at least 80 years old with acute or convalescent COVID-19. Sequences were obtained from peripheral blood. The V gene is TRBV2, the J gene TRBJ2-1, with 9 bases identical to TRBD1. DNA of the CDR3: TGTGCCAGCCTAATTCGGCCGGGACAGGGTGACAATGAGCAGTTCTTC. This gives the protein CASLIRPGQGDNEQFF.